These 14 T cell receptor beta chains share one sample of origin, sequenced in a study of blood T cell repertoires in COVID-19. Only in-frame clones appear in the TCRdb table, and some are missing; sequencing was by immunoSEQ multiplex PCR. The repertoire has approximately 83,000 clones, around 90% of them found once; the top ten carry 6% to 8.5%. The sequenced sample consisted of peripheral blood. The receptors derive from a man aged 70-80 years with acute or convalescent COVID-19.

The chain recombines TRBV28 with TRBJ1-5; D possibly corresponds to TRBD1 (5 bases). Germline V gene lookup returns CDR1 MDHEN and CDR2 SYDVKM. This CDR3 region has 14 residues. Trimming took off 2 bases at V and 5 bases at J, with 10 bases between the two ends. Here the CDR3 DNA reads TGTGCCAGCAGTTTAGGAGGGACCCATCAGCCCCAGCATTTT. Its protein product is CASSLGGTHQPQHF.

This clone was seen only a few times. The DNA of the CDR3 is TGCGCCAGCAGCCGGGAGGAGAGTGGCTACACCTTC. Its protein is CASSREESGYTF. V gene TRBV4-1 combines with J gene TRBJ1-2; no clear D gene. The CDR3 covers 12 residues. The germline CDR1 and CDR2 sequences are MGHRA and YSYEKL. Trimming left V 4 bases short and J 7 bases short, with 10 bases between.

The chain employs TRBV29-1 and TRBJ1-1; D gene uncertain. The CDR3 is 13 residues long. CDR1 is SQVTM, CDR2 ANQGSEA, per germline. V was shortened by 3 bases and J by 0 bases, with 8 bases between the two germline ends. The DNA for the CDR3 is TGCAGCGTTGACAGGCAGATGAACACTGAAGCTTTCTTT. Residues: CSVDRQMNTEAFF.

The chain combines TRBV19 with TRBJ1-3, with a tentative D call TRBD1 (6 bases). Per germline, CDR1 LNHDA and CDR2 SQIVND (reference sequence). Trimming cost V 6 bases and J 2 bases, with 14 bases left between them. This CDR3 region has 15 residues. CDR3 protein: CASRYSGDTGNTIYF. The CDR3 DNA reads TGTGCCAGTAGATATTCAGGGGACACTGGAAACACCATATATTTT.

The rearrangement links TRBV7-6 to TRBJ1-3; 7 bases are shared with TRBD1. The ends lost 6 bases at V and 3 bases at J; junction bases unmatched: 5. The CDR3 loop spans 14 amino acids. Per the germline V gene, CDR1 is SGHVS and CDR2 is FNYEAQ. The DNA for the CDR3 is TGTGCCAGCAGACCTCGACAGGGTGGAAACACCATATATTTT. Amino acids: CASRPRQGGNTIYF.

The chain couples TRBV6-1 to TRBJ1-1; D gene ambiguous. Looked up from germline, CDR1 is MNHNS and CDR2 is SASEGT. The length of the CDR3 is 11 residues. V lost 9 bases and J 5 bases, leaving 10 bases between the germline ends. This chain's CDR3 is CASTRETEAFF. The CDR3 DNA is TGTGCCAGTACAAGGGAGACTGAAGCTTTCTTT.

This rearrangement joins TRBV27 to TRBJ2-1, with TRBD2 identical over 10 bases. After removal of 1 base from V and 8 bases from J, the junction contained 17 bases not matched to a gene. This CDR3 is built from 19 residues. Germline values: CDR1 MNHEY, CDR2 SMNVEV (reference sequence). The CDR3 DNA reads TGTGCCAGCAGTTTATTCCTATCGGCTAGCGGGAGTCTTGTCTATGAGCAGTTCTTC. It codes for CASSLFLSASGSLVYEQFF.

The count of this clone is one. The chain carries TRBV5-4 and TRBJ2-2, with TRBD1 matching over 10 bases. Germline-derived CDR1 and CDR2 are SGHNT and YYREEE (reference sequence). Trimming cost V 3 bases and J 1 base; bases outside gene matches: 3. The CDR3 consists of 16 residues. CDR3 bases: TGTGCCAGCAGCTCCGGGACAGGGGAGAACACCGGGGAGCTGTTTTTT. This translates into CASSSGTGENTGELFF.

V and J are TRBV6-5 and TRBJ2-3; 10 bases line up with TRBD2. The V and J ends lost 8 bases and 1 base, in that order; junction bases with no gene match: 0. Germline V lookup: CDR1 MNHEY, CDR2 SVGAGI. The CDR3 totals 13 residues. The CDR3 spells CASGLAGTDTQYF. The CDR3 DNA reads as TGTGCCAGCGGACTAGCGGGCACAGATACGCAGTATTTT.

The CDR3 reads CASSLAGYSYNEQFF. The DNA of the CDR3 is TGTGCCAGTAGTTTAGCGGGGTATTCCTACAATGAGCAGTTCTTC. This chain connects TRBV19 to TRBJ2-1; 8 bases fit TRBD2. With 5 bases clipped from V and 1 base from J, the junction kept 4 bases outside the gene matches. The CDR3 is 15 amino acids. From germline, CDR1 is LNHDA and CDR2 SQIVND (reference sequence).

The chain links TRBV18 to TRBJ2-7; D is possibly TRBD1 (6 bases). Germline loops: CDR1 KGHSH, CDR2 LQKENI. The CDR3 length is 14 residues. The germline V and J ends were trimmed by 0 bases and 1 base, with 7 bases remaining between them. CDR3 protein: CASSPPGQSYEQYF. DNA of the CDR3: TGTGCCAGCTCACCACCGGGACAATCCTACGAGCAGTACTTC.

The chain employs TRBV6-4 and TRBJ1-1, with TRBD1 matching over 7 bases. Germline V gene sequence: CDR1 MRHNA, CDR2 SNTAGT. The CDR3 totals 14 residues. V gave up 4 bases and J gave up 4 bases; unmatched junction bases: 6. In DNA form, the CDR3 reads TGTGCCAGCAGTGCCTTACAGGGGAGCACTGAAGCTTTCTTT. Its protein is CASSALQGSTEAFF.

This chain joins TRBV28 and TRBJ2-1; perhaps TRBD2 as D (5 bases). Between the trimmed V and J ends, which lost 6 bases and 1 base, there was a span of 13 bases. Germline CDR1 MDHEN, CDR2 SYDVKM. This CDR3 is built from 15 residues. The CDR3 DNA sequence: TGTGCCAGCAGCCAAAACCGCGGGTCCTACAATGAGCAGTTCTTC. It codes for CASSQNRGSYNEQFF. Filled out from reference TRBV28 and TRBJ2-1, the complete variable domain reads DVKVTQSSRYLVKRTGEKVFLECVQDMDHENMFWYRQDPGLGLRLIYFSYDVKMKEKGDIPEGYSVSREKKERFSLILESASTNQTSMYLCASSQNRGSYNEQFFGPGTRLTVL.

CDR3 bases: TGTGCCAGTGGGACAGGCAAGAACACTGAAGCTTTCTTT. This sequence encodes CASGTGKNTEAFF. V usage is TRBV6-5 and J usage is TRBJ1-1; 8 positions agree with TRBD1. The CDR3 runs to 13 residues. J gave up 1 base and V 9 bases, and 4 bases lay outside the gene matches. CDR1 is MNHEY and CDR2 is SVGAGI in the germline V gene.